The 4 T cell receptor beta chains below all came from one sample that was sequenced in a study of Graves' ophthalmopathy and Graves' hyperthyroidism. Amplification of TCR beta CDR3 regions used RNA transcripts. Scientists carried out first-round RT-PCR using HTBI primers and then a second-round multiplex PCR. TCRdb used MiXCR to reprocess the multiplex PCR reads, holding one entry per CDR3 protein. The sample holds just over 400,000 distinct CDR3 sequences, over 20% seen once. Sequenced material: peripheral blood. The source of these receptors is a woman between 18 and 29 years old with stable Graves' hyperthyroidism.

This clonotype occurred many times. The V call is TRBV7-2, the J call TRBJ2-7; 8 bases align to TRBD1. Trimming took 4 bases from V and 0 from J; bases not matched to a gene: 5. The CDR3 totals 15 residues. CDR1 and CDR2 from the germline V gene are SGHTA and FQGNSA. The CDR3 spells CASSSGTGFSYEQYF. CDR3 nucleotides: TGTGCCAGCAGCTCAGGGACAGGTTTCTCCTACGAGCAGTACTTC.

This clonotype was seen repeatedly, ten times or more. The gene calls are TRBV10-3 and TRBJ2-7; maybe TRBD1 (5 bases). In germline, CDR1 is ENHRY, CDR2 SYGVKD. Trimming pared 0 bases from V and 5 bases from J, leaving 8 bases between. The CDR3 totals 13 residues. The CDR3 spells CAISESADNEQYF. The CDR3 region has the DNA TGTGCCATCAGTGAGTCGGCGGACAACGAGCAGTACTTC.

This clonotype was recorded at least ten times. V and J are TRBV6-1 and TRBJ1-2; D unclear. V dropped 2 bases and J dropped 1 base, with 5 bases sitting between them. CDR3 size: 13 residues. Germline lookup yields CDR1 MNHNS and CDR2 SASEGT. Written as DNA, the CDR3 is TGTGCCAGCAGTGAAAGTTTTAACTATGGCTACACCTTC. This translates into CASSESFNYGYTF.

This clonotype was seen repeatedly, ten times or more. The chain links TRBV7-2 to TRBJ2-5; D is unresolved. The length of the CDR3 is 13 residues. V lost 2 bases, J lost 5 bases, and 9 bases lay in between. The germline gives CDR1 SGHTA, CDR2 FQGNSA. CDR3: CASSLRRAETQYF. The CDR3 region has the DNA TGTGCCAGCAGCTTAAGAAGGGCGGAGACCCAGTACTTC.